Below, one T cell receptor (beta chain) is given with its context. No DNA is given; TCRdb re-called the 5' RACE reads and lists each CDR3 protein once. This sample contains 330,000 or so distinct CDR3 sequences. Looked up from germline, CDR1 is ENHRY and CDR2 is SYGVKD. The CDR3 is made up of 14 amino acids. The sample comes from a study of monozygotic twins with inflammatory bowel disease. This chain uses TRBV10-3 with TRBJ2-7; without DNA, the TCRdb call of TRBD2 cannot be checked. Sequences were obtained from blood. The receptor was derived from a human donor with ulcerative colitis or Crohn's disease, or a healthy co-twin of an affected twin (not recorded which). CDR3 sequence: CAIRGTSGTYEQYF.